Listed below are T cell receptor beta chains from one sample, sequenced in a study of cytomegalovirus exposure and HLA in healthy donors. Profiled with immunoSEQ multiplex PCR; TCRdb holds only in-frame clones, not every one. This repertoire comprises roughly 110,000 clones; its ten largest clones make up approximately 6.8%. The specimen sequenced was PBMCs. These receptors all stem from a man aged 35 to 55 in good health and CMV-seropositive. CDR3s include the opening cysteine and the closing phenylalanine or tryptophan. D genes are given only for firm matches.

15 TRBJ2-7 TRBV7-9 NA TGTGCCAGCAGCTTTATGGGTGGGCAAGTCGACGAGCAGTACTTC CASSFMGGQVDEQYF
13 TRBJ2-5 TRBV6-6 TRBD1 TGTGCCAGCCTACAGGGGGCTCAAGAGACCCAGTACTTC CASLQGAQETQYF
15 TRBJ2-7 TRBV15 TRBD1 TGTGCCACCAGCAAAGAGGACAGGGAGGCCCACGAGCAGTACTTC CATSKEDREAHEQYF
12 TRBJ2-1 TRBV11-3 NA TGTGCCAGCAGCTCTAGGGGCACCGAGCAGTTCTTC CASSSRGTEQFF
14 TRBJ1-4 TRBV5-1 TRBD1 TGCGCCAGCAGCGCGTCAGGGGGCTGGGAAAAACTGTTTTTT CASSASGGWEKLFF
14 TRBJ2-1 TRBV5-1 TRBD2 TGCGCCAGCAGCTTAAGGCTAGCGGGCTGGGGGGAGTTCTTC CASSLRLAGWGEFF
17 TRBJ2-1 TRBV5-1 NA TGCGCCAGCAGCTTTCTGAGACGGGACTCTTCCTACAATGAGCAGTTCTTC CASSFLRRDSSYNEQFF
14 TRBJ2-7 TRBV14 TRBD2 TGTGCCAGCAGCCAAGTATTGTCGAGCGGGATTATGTACTTC CASSQVLSSGIMYF
15 TRBJ2-7 TRBV9 TRBD1 TGTGCCAGCAGCGCTGGGACAGCGGCCGCCTACGAGCAGTACTTC CASSAGTAAAYEQYF
16 TRBJ2-6 TRBV7-9 NA TGTGCCAGCAGCTCCCTCGCCGGGTCTGGGGCCAACGTCCTGACTTTC CASSSLAGSGANVLTF
14 TRBJ1-1 TRBV29-1 TRBD1 TGCAGCGTGGAAGCCTGGACAGGGACGGCTGAAGCTTTCTTT CSVEAWTGTAEAFF
15 TRBJ2-4 TRBV6-5 TRBD1 TGTGCCAGCAGCTCCCCGGGACAGGGCAAAAACATTCAGTACTTC CASSSPGQGKNIQYF
15 TRBJ2-7 TRBV6-5 NA TGTGCCAGCAGTTCCCCGGCAGGTACCTCCTACGAGCAGTACTTC CASSSPAGTSYEQYF
14 TRBJ2-1 TRBV5-1 TRBD2 TGCGCCAGCAGCTTTAGCGGGAGCGTCTATGAGCAGTTCTTC CASSFSGSVYEQFF
12 TRBJ1-5 TRBV28 NA TGTGCCAGCGGGGCGGGGCTTCAGCCCCAGCATTTT CASGAGLQPQHF
13 TRBJ1-1 TRBV14 TRBD1 TGTGCCAGCAGCCCCCAGGGGGCGGTTGAAGCTTTCTTT CASSPQGAVEAFF